This T cell receptor beta chain came from a study of blood T cell repertoires in COVID-19. V trimming: 6 bases; J trimming: 5 bases; junction bases outside the gene matches: 10. Germline CDR1 and CDR2: MNHEY and SVGEGT. The CDR3 runs to 15 residues. Only in-frame clones appear in the TCRdb table, and some are missing; sequencing was by immunoSEQ multiplex PCR. Of roughly 230,000 clones in the sample, 80% to 90% were seen once. This sequence originates from a woman aged 40 to 49 who had recovered from COVID-19. Sequenced material: peripheral blood. The chain carries TRBV6-2 or TRBV6-3 and TRBJ2-5, with 9 bases aligning to TRBD2. The DNA of the CDR3 is TGTGCCAGCAGCGACCCGGGACTAGCTTCTGAGACCCAGTACTTC. Residues: CASSDPGLASETQYF.